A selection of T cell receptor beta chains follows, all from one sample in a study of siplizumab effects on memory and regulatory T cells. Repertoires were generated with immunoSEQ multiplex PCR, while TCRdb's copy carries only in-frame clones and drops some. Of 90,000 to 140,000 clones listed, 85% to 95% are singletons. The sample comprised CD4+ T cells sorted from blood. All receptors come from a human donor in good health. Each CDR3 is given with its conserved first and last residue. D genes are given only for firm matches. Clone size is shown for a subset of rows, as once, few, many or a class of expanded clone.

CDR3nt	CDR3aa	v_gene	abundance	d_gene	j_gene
TGCGCCAGCAGCTTGTCCGCGGCATACGGCTACACCTTC	CASSLSAAYGYTF	TRBV5-1	-	-	TRBJ1-2
TGTGCCTGGAGTGTCGGGGCTGGCTACACCTTC	CAWSVGAGYTF	TRBV30	-	-	TRBJ1-2
TGTGCCAGCAGCTTAGGTCAGGGGGCGCGCGATGAGCAGTTCTTC	CASSLGQGARDEQFF	TRBV7-3	-	TRBD1	TRBJ2-1
TGTGCCAGCAGTCGGGACAGATCTAACTATGGCTACACCTTC	CASSRDRSNYGYTF	TRBV6-6	-	TRBD1	TRBJ1-2
TGTGCCATCAACCGACGACAGCTCGCAACTAATGAAAAACTGTTTTTT	CAINRRQLATNEKLFF	TRBV10-3	-	-	TRBJ1-4
TGCGCCAGCAGCTTGTCTAGGGACAGAGACGAGCAGTACTTC	CASSLSRDRDEQYF	TRBV5-1	-	TRBD1	TRBJ2-7
TGCGCCAGCAGCTTAGGGGGGGCTAGCTCTGGAAACACCATATATTTT	CASSLGGASSGNTIYF	TRBV5-1	-	-	TRBJ1-3
TGCGCCAGCAGATTCCCAACGGCAAAGGGGGGCTCCTACAATGAGCAGTTCTTC	CASRFPTAKGGSYNEQFF	TRBV5-1	-	-	TRBJ2-1
TGCGCCAGCAGCTTGGCGGGGGCCGGCACAGATACGCAGTATTTT	CASSLAGAGTDTQYF	TRBV5-1	-	-	TRBJ2-3
TGTGCCAGCTCGAACCGGGACAGGGGGTACTATGGCTACACCTTC	CASSNRDRGYYGYTF	TRBV18	-	TRBD1	TRBJ1-2
TGCAGTGCTAGCATAGGCACTGAAGCTTTCTTT	CSASIGTEAFF	TRBV20-1	once	-	TRBJ1-1
TGTGCCTGGACCCACCTTCGAGGGGTCCCGGGGGACACCATATATTTT	CAWTHLRGVPGDTIYF	TRBV30	-	-	TRBJ1-3
TGCAGCGTTAGGACGGCCACAGATACGCAGTATTTT	CSVRTATDTQYF	TRBV29-1	-	-	TRBJ2-3
TGTGCCAGCAGTCTAGGGGGCGGATTGTCTGAAGCTTTCTTT	CASSLGGGLSEAFF	TRBV2	-	TRBD1	TRBJ1-1
TGTGCCAGCTCGCGGACGGGGAACACTGAAGCTTTCTTT	CASSRTGNTEAFF	TRBV18	-	-	TRBJ1-1
TGTGCCAGTAGTATACTGCAGGGCCAGTCAGTTCAGCCCCAGCATTTT	CASSILQGQSVQPQHF	TRBV19	few	-	TRBJ1-5
TGTGCCAGCAGTTTATCGGCGACAGTCAACACTGAAGCTTTCTTT	CASSLSATVNTEAFF	TRBV27	-	-	TRBJ1-1
TGTGCCAGCAGCCGGGACAGGGTTATAAATGAGCAGTTCTTC	CASSRDRVINEQFF	TRBV5-4	-	TRBD1	TRBJ2-1
TGTGCCAGTAACTGTCCGGGACAGGGTACCGGTGGGGCCAACGTCCTGACTTTC	CASNCPGQGTGGANVLTF	TRBV6-4	-	TRBD1	TRBJ2-6
TGTGCCAGCAGCTTGCAGGGGCTCGGTTCACCCCTCCACTTT	CASSLQGLGSPLHF	TRBV5-4	-	-	TRBJ1-6
TGTGCCAGCAGTTTTACCGGGACAGACGAGCAGTACTTC	CASSFTGTDEQYF	TRBV5-5	-	TRBD1	TRBJ2-7
TGTGCCAGCAGCTTAAGGGGGGGTGAGGCCTACGAGCAGTACTTC	CASSLRGGEAYEQYF	TRBV7-6	-	-	TRBJ2-7
TGTGCCAGCAGTGTTGGGGGGGCGTCACAGACCCAGTACTTC	CASSVGGASQTQYF	TRBV2	few	-	TRBJ2-5
TGTGCCAGCAGTGGTTGGCCCCTGGCGGGGGGCTACAATGAGCAGTTCTTC	CASSGWPLAGGYNEQFF	TRBV6-1	-	TRBD2	TRBJ2-1
TGTGCCAGCACCCGTACGAATGAGCAGTTCTTC	CASTRTNEQFF	TRBV7-9	-	-	TRBJ2-1
TGTGCCAGCTCCCCAGGTTCCTACGAGCAGTACTTC	CASSPGSYEQYF	TRBV18	-	-	TRBJ2-7
TGTGCCAGCAGCTTATCGCGGGTAGGGCAAGAGACCCAGTACTTC	CASSLSRVGQETQYF	TRBV11-2	-	-	TRBJ2-5
TGTGCCAGCAGCTCCGTCGGGACAACGGTACAAGAGACCCAGTACTTC	CASSSVGTTVQETQYF	TRBV7-8	-	-	TRBJ2-5
TGTGCTAGCAGCTTAGCGGGCTCATACAATGAGCAGTTCTTC	CASSLAGSYNEQFF	TRBV7-7	-	TRBD2	TRBJ2-1
TGTGCCAGCAGTGAAGCGTTCTCCTATAATTCACCCCTCCACTTT	CASSEAFSYNSPLHF	TRBV6-1	-	-	TRBJ1-6
TGTGCCAGCAGCACGGGACTAGCGGGAGGTATCTCCTACGAGCAGTACTTC	CASSTGLAGGISYEQYF	TRBV5-6	-	TRBD2	TRBJ2-7
TGTGCCAGCAGCCAAGTGGGGCCTGCCCGAACCTTC	CASSQVGPARTF	TRBV14	-	-	TRBJ1-2
TGCGCCAGCAAGCGGGGAGCCACAGATACGCAGTATTTT	CASKRGATDTQYF	TRBV5-1	-	TRBD2	TRBJ2-3
TGTGCCAGTAGTATCGACCGGGGGACCCAGTACTTC	CASSIDRGTQYF	TRBV19	-	-	TRBJ2-5
TGTGCCAGCAGTCACCCACAGCGAGGCTCCTACGAGCAGTACTTC	CASSHPQRGSYEQYF	TRBV27	once	-	TRBJ2-7
TGCAGTGCTAGAGATGGCGGGGAGCTGTTTTTT	CSARDGGELFF	TRBV20-1	-	-	TRBJ2-2
TGTGCCAGCAATATCAAGGGGACCCAGTACTTC	CASNIKGTQYF	TRBV2	-	-	TRBJ2-5
TGTGCCAGCAGCTTGGGGGACAGGGGGCGTAATGAGCAGTTCTTC	CASSLGDRGRNEQFF	TRBV5-4	-	TRBD1	TRBJ2-1
TGCGCCAGCAGCTTGGCTGGTAGGGACAACCAGCCCCAGCATTTT	CASSLAGRDNQPQHF	TRBV5-1	-	-	TRBJ1-5
TGTGCCAGCAGCACCCGAGACAGGGGCCATTCTGAAGCTTTCTTT	CASSTRDRGHSEAFF	TRBV7-9	-	TRBD1	TRBJ1-1
TGTGCCAACGGACCTTCTTTGACGCCAGATACGCAGTATTTT	CANGPSLTPDTQYF	TRBV27	-	-	TRBJ2-3
TGTGCCAGCAGTTTAAAGGGGGACAGAACTGAAGCTTTCTTT	CASSLKGDRTEAFF	TRBV27	-	TRBD1	TRBJ1-1
TGCGCCAGCAGCCAAGATCCGTCTGGATGGGGCTCCTACAATGAGCAGTTCTTC	CASSQDPSGWGSYNEQFF	TRBV4-1	-	-	TRBJ2-1
TGTGCCAGCCTTCATCGGGATCCAACTAATGAAAAACTGTTTTTT	CASLHRDPTNEKLFF	TRBV2	-	-	TRBJ1-4
TGTGCCAGCAGTGGGGACAGTACCTACGAGCAGTACTTC	CASSGDSTYEQYF	TRBV6-5	-	TRBD1	TRBJ2-7
TGCAGCGTTTTAGGACAGTCTCAAGAGACCCAGTACTTC	CSVLGQSQETQYF	TRBV29-1	-	-	TRBJ2-5
TGTGCCTGGAGGATGTATAATTCACCCCTCCACTTT	CAWRMYNSPLHF	TRBV30	-	-	TRBJ1-6
TGCAGTGCTCCCAGGAACACTGAAGCTTTCTTT	CSAPRNTEAFF	TRBV20-1	few	-	TRBJ1-1
TGTGCCAGCAGTTTCCGGGACGCGAGCTCCTACAATGAGCAGTTCTTC	CASSFRDASSYNEQFF	TRBV27	-	-	TRBJ2-1